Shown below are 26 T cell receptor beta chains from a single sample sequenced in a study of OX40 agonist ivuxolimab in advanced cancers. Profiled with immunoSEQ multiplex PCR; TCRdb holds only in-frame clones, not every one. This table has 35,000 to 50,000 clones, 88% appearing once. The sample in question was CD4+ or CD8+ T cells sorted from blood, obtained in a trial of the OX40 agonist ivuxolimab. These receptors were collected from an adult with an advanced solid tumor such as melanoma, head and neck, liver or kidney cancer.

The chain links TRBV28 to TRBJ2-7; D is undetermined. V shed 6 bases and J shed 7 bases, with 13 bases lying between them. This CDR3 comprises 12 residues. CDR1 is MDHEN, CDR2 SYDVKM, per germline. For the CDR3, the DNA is TGTGCCAGCAGCCCGGGTGGGATTGAGCAGTACTTC. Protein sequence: CASSPGGIEQYF.

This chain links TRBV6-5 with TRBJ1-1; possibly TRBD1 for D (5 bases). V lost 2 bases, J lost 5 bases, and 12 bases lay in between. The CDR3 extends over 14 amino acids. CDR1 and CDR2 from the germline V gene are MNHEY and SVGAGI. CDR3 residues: CASSYRSGWTEAFF. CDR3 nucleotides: TGTGCCAGCAGTTACCGGTCAGGGTGGACTGAAGCTTTCTTT.

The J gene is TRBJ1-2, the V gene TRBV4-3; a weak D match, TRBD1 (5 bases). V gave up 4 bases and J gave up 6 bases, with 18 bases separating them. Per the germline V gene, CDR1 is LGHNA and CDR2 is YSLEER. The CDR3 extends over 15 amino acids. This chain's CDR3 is CASSRWGRGEDGYTF. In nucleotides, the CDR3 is TGCGCCAGCAGCCGATGGGGGAGAGGAGAGGATGGCTACACCTTC.

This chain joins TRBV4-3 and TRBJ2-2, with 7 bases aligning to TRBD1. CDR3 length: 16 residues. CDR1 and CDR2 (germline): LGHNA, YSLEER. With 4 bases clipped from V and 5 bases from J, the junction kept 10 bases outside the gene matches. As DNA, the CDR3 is TGCGCCAGCAGCCGTCGAGGGACAGCCAATACCGGGGAGCTGTTTTTT. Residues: CASSRRGTANTGELFF.

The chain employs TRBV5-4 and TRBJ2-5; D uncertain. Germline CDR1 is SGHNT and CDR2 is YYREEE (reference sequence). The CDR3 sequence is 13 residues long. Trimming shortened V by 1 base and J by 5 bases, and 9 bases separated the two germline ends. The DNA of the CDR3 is TGTGCCAGCAGCTTGCCCCCGGCGGAGACCCAGTACTTC. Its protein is CASSLPPAETQYF.

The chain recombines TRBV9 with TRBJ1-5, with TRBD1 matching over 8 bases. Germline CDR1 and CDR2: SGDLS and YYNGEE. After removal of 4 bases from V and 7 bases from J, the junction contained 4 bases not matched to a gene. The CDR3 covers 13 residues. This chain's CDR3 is CASSRGTGQPQHF. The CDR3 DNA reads TGTGCCAGCAGCCGAGGGACAGGCCAGCCCCAGCATTTT. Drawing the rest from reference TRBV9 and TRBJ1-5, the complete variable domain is DSGVTQTPKHLITATGQRVTLRCSPRSGDLSVYWYQQSLDQGLQFLIQYYNGEERAKGNILERFSAQQFPDLHSELNLSSLELGDSALYFCASSRGTGQPQHFGDGTRLSIL.

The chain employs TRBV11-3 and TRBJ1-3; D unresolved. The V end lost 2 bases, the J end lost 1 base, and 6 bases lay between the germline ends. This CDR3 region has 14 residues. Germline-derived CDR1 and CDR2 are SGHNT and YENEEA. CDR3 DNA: TGTGCCAGCAGCTTACTGGGGTCTGGAAACACCATATATTTT. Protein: CASSLLGSGNTIYF.

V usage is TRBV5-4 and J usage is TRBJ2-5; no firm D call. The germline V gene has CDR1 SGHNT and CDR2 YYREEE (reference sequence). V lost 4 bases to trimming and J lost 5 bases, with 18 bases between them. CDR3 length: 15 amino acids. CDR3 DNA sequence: TGTGCCAGCAGCCCGGAAAAGCCACTCGGGGAGACCCAGTACTTC. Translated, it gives CASSPEKPLGETQYF.

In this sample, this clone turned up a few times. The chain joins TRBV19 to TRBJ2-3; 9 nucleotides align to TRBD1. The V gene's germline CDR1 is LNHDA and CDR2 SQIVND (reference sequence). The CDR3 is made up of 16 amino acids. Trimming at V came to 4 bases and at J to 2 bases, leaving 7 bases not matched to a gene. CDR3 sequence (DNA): TGTGCCAGTAGTACTGAGGGACAGGGAGTCACAGATACGCAGTATTTT. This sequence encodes CASSTEGQGVTDTQYF. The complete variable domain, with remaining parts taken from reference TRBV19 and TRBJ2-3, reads DGGITQSPKYLFRKEGQNVTLSCEQNLNHDAMYWYRQDPGQGLRLIYYSQIVNDFQKGDIAEGYSVSREKKESFPLTVTSAQKNPTAFYLCASSTEGQGVTDTQYFGPGTRLTVL.

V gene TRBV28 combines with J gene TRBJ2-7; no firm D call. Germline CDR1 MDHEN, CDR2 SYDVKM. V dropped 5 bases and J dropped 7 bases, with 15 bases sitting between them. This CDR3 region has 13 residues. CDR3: CASSSRPLREQYV. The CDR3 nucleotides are TGTGCCAGCAGTAGCAGGCCCCTAAGGGAGCAGTACGTC.

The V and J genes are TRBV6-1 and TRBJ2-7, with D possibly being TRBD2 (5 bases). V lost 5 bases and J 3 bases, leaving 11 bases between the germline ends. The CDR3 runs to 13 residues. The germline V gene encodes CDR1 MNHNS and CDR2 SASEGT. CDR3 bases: TGTGCCAGCAGTTCCTTGAGGGACTACGAGCAGTACGTC. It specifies CASSSLRDYEQYV.

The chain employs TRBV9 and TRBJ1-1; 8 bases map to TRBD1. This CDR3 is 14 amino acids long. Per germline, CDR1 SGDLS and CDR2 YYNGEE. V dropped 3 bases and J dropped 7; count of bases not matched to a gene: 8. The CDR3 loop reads CASSEGQELFEAFF. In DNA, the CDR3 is TGTGCCAGCAGCGAGGGACAGGAGCTGTTTGAAGCTTTCTTT.

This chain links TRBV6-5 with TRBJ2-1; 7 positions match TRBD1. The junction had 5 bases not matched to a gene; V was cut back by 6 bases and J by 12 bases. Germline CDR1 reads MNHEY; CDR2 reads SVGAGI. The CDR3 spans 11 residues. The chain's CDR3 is CASRGTGVQFF. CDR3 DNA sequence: TGTGCCAGCAGGGGAACAGGGGTGCAGTTCTTC.

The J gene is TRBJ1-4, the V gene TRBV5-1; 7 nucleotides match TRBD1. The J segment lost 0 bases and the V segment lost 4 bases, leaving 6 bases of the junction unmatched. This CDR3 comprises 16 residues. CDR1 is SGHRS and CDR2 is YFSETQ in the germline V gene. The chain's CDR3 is CASSLGTVATNEKLFF. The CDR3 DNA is TGCGCCAGCAGCCTCGGGACAGTTGCAACTAATGAAAAACTGTTTTTT.

This CDR3 reads CASSQELNTEAFF. The CDR3 nucleotides are TGCGCCAGCAGCCAAGAGCTGAACACTGAAGCTTTCTTT. J is TRBJ1-1 and V is TRBV4-3; D gene unclear. CDR3 size: 13 residues. Trimming cost V 0 bases and J 0 bases, with 2 bases left between them. Looked up from germline, CDR1 is LGHNA and CDR2 is YSLEER.

CDR3 in DNA: TGCGCCAGCAGCCAAGACCCGGATCAGCCCCAGCATTTT. Its protein is CASSQDPDQPQHF. V and J are TRBV4-1 and TRBJ1-5; D is unclear. With 0 bases removed from V and 5 bases from J, the gap between germline ends came to 5 bases. This CDR3 has 13 amino acids. Germline assignment: CDR1 MGHRA and CDR2 YSYEKL.

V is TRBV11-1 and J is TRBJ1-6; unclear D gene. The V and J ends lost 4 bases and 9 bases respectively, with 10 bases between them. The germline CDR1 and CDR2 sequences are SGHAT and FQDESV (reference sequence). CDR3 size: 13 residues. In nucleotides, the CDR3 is TGTGCCAGCAGCTCATCAACGACTTCACCCCTCCACTTT. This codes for CASSSSTTSPLHF.

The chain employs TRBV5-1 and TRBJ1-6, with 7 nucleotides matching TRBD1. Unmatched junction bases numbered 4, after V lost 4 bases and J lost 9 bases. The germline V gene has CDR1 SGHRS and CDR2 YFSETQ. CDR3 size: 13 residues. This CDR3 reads CASSLDRSSPLHF. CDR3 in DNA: TGCGCCAGCAGCCTGGACAGGAGTTCACCCCTCCACTTT.

The CDR3 spells CASRPRARDQPQHF. The CDR3 DNA follows: TGTGCCAGTAGACCCAGGGCGAGGGATCAGCCCCAGCATTTT. V usage is TRBV19 and J usage is TRBJ1-5; D possibly corresponds to TRBD1 (5 bases). Germline CDR1 LNHDA, CDR2 SQIVND (reference sequence). The CDR3 runs 14 residues. V lost 6 bases, J lost 5 bases, and 14 bases lay in between.

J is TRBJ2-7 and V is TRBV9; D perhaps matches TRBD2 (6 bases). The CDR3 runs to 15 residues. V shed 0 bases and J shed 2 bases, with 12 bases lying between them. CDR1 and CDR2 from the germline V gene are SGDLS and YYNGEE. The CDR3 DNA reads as TGTGCCAGCAGCGTAGCGATGGCGGGACCCTACGAGCAGTACTTC. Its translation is CASSVAMAGPYEQYF.

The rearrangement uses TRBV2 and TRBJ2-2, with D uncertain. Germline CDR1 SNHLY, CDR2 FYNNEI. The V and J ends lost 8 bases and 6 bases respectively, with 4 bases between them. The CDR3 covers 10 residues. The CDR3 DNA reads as TGTGCCAGCGAGGCCGGGGAGCTGTTTTTT. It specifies CASEAGELFF.

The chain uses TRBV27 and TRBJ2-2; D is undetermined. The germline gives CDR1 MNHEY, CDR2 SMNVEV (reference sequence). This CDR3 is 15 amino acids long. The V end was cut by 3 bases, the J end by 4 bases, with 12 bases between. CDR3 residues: CASSLSATGTGELFF. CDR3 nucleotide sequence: TGTGCCAGCAGTTTGTCAGCCACGGGCACCGGGGAGCTGTTTTTT.

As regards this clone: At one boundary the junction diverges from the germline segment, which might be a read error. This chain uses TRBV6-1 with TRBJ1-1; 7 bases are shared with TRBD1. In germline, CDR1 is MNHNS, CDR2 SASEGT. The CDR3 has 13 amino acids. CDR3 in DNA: TGTGCCAGCAGCGGCGACAGGGACACCGAAGCTTTCTTT. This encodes CASSGDRDTEAFF.

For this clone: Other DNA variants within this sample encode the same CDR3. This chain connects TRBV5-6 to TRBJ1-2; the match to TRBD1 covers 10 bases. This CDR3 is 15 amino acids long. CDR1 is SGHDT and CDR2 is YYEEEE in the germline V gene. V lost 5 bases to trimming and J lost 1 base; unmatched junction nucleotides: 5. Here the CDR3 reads CASSSGTGVNYGYTF. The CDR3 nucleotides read TGTGCCAGCAGTTCCGGGACAGGGGTTAACTATGGCTACACCTTC.

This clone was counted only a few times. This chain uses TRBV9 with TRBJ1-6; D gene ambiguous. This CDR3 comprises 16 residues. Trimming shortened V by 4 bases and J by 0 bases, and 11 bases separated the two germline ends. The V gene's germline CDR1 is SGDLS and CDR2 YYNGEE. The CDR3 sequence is CASSPFVSSYNSPLHF. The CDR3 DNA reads TGTGCCAGCAGCCCCTTCGTCAGCTCCTATAATTCACCCCTCCACTTT.

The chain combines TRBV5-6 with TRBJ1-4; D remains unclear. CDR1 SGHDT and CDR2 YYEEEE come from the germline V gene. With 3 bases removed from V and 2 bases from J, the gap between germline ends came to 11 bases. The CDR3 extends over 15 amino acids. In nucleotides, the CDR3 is TGTGCCAGCAGCTCACGGGGTTATACTAATGAAAAACTGTTTTTT. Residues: CASSSRGYTNEKLFF.